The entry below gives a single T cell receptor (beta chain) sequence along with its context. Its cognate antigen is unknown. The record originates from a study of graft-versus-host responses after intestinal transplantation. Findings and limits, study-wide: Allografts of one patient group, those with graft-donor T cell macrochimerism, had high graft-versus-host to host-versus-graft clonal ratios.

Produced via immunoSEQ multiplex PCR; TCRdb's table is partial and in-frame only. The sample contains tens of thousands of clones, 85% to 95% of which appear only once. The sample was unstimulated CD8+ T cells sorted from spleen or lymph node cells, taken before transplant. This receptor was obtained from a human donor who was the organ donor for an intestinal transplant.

The CDR3 DNA is TGTGCCAGCAGCTTCCGGGACAGGGGGCCCTACGAGCAGTACTTC. Translation gives CASSFRDRGPYEQYF. V gene TRBV7-8 combines with J gene TRBJ2-7; the match to TRBD1 covers 12 bases. CDR1 is SGHVS, CDR2 FQNEAQ, per germline. This CDR3 is 15 amino acids long. V gave up 3 bases and J gave up 2 bases; unmatched junction bases: 2.